This entry lists 12 T cell receptor beta chains sequenced from one sample in a study of radiotherapy plus CTLA-4 blockade in lung cancer. Only in-frame clones appear in the TCRdb table, and some are missing; sequencing was by immunoSEQ multiplex PCR. Seen here are under 100,000 clones, roughly four fifths observed once, and the top ten hold roughly 15%. The sample was peripheral blood, taken from a patient treated with radiotherapy plus ipilimumab. The source of these receptors is a human donor with non-small cell lung cancer that progressed on radiotherapy plus ipilimumab.

The chain has TRBV28 and TRBJ2-4; D unclear. The CDR3 has 16 residues. Germline V lookup: CDR1 MDHEN, CDR2 SYDVKM. V lost 6 bases and J 1 base, leaving 16 bases between the germline ends. The CDR3 coding sequence is TGTGCCAGCAGCGCCTATAGGATGGGGGCCAAAAACATTCAGTACTTC. Its protein is CASSAYRMGAKNIQYF.

This sequence joins TRBV2 and TRBJ2-7; no firm D call. CDR3 length: 12 residues. The V gene lost 5 bases and the J gene lost 2 bases, with 7 bases spanning the gap. Germline V lookup: CDR1 SNHLY, CDR2 FYNNEI. In nucleotides, the CDR3 is TGTGCCAGCAGTCCTCTCACCTACGAGCAGTACTTC. It yields the protein CASSPLTYEQYF. Variable domain in full (rest from reference TRBV2 and TRBJ2-7): EPEVTQTPSHQVTQMGQEVILRCVPISNHLYFYWYRQILGQKVEFLVSFYNNEISEKSEIFDDQFSVERPDGSNFTLKIRSTKLEDSAMYFCASSPLTYEQYFGPGTRLTVT.

The chain carries TRBV27 and TRBJ2-2; tentatively, D is TRBD1 (6 bases). Trimming left V 5 bases short and J 1 base short, with 14 bases between. Germline V gene sequence: CDR1 MNHEY, CDR2 SMNVEV (reference sequence). The CDR3 sequence is 16 residues long. DNA for the CDR3: TGTGCCAGCAGTCCACAGGGTTCAAGGAACACCGGGGAGCTGTTTTTT. Translated, it gives CASSPQGSRNTGELFF.

The chain joins TRBV6-1 to TRBJ1-5; maybe TRBD1 (6 bases). CDR1 is MNHNS and CDR2 is SASEGT in the germline V gene. Trimming pared 2 bases from V and 6 bases from J, leaving 14 bases between. This CDR3 region has 15 residues. CDR3 sequence (DNA): TGTGCCAGCAGTGAACCCGGGGGCGGTGGTCAGCCCCAGCATTTT. Its protein is CASSEPGGGGQPQHF.

The chain employs TRBV4-1 and TRBJ2-5; the match to TRBD2 covers 9 bases. V shed 0 bases, J shed 4 bases, and the junction held 12 bases outside the gene matches. The CDR3 loop spans 18 amino acids. The V gene's germline CDR1 is MGHRA and CDR2 YSYEKL. CDR3 in DNA: TGCGCCAGCAGCCAAGAGACCCTGGGCGGGAGGGCGAGAGAGACCCAGTACTTC. Its translation is CASSQETLGGRARETQYF.

This clone was counted between two and nine times. This chain links TRBV4-2 with TRBJ2-3, with D possibly being TRBD2 (6 bases). The CDR3 contains 14 residues. The germline V gene encodes CDR1 LGHNA and CDR2 YNFKEQ. The V gene lost 4 bases and the J gene lost 2 bases, with 10 bases spanning the gap. The CDR3 here is CASSLGGSTDTQYF. CDR3 sequence (DNA): TGTGCCAGCAGCCTCGGGGGATCCACAGATACGCAGTATTTT.

The chain uses TRBV27 and TRBJ1-5; TRBD1 might be the D (5 bases). Germline V gene lookup returns CDR1 MNHEY and CDR2 SMNVEV (reference sequence). The CDR3 has 15 amino acids. Trimming cost V 7 bases and J 0 bases, with 13 bases left between them. CDR3 coding DNA: TGTGCCAGCACTCCGGGACCCAATAGCAATCAGCCCCAGCATTTT. Amino acid sequence: CASTPGPNSNQPQHF.

This CDR3 reads CASSFGTGGISSPLHF. CDR3 DNA sequence: TGTGCCAGCAGCTTTGGGACAGGGGGCATAAGTTCACCCCTCCACTTT. The genes are TRBV11-2 and TRBJ1-6, with TRBD1 matching 12 bases. CDR1 is SGHAT, CDR2 FQNNGV, per germline. V was pared by 3 bases and J by 9 bases, with 6 bases of the junction left unmatched. This CDR3 region has 16 residues.

The genes are TRBV10-2 and TRBJ1-2; 7 bases are shared with TRBD1. This CDR3 contains 14 residues. Germline trimming cut 8 bases from V and 7 bases from J; bases unmatched to any gene: 13. CDR1 WSHSY and CDR2 SAAADI come from the germline V gene. The CDR3 DNA follows: TGCGCCAGCGGCCCGACAGGGTTTACTTCTGGCTACACCTTC. Translation gives CASGPTGFTSGYTF.

In this sample, this clone turned up once. The chain combines TRBV29-1 with TRBJ1-1; D call uncertain. Looked up from germline, CDR1 is SQVTM and CDR2 is ANQGSEA. The CDR3 length is 11 residues. V was clipped by 4 bases and J by 0 bases, with 3 bases between them. CDR3 nucleotides: TGCAGCGTTGCGATGAACACTGAAGCTTTCTTT. Its translation is CSVAMNTEAFF.

This clone has just one count. V is TRBV5-6 and J is TRBJ2-1; D uncertain. This CDR3 region has 14 residues. Germline loops: CDR1 SGHDT, CDR2 YYEEEE. Trimming removed 0 bases from V and 6 bases from J, with 10 bases in between. The CDR3 sequence: CASSLAGWGNEQFF. The CDR3 nucleotides are TGTGCCAGCAGCTTGGCCGGGTGGGGCAATGAGCAGTTCTTC.

Within the sample, this clone is medium-sized. The J gene is TRBJ2-7, the V gene TRBV4-1, with 11 bases lining up with TRBD2. Germline V gene lookup returns CDR1 MGHRA and CDR2 YSYEKL. The V segment lost 3 bases and the J segment 6 bases; nucleotides outside the gene matches: 10. CDR3 length equals 16 residues. CDR3 nucleotides: TGCGCCAGCAGCCATTATGGGTCTAGCGGGGGGATCGAGCAGTACTTC. Amino acids: CASSHYGSSGGIEQYF.